This is a list of T cell receptor beta chains from one sample in a study of tumor-infiltrating lymphocytes in glioblastoma multiforme. Using its own MiXCR run on the multiplex PCR reads, TCRdb lists one record per CDR3 protein. The table records 9,000 to 10,000 distinct CDR3 sequences, roughly 66% of them present only once. Sequencing was carried out using brain tumor tissue. The source is a male donor with glioblastoma. The CDR3 runs from the conserved cysteine through the conserved F or W. The order of the fields is J gene, V gene, clone size, D gene, CDR3 protein, CDR3 DNA. A D gene is named only where the DNA matches it firmly. Clone size is stated in some rows and not others, as once, few, many or a class when expanded.

TRBJ2-3 | TRBV11-2 | once | NA | CASSLGWDTQYF | TGTGCCAGCAGCTTAGGGTGGGATACGCAGTATTTT
TRBJ2-5 | TRBV28 | many | TRBD2 | CASSKPGLAGQETQYF | TGTGCCAGCAGTAAACCGGGACTAGCGGGACAAGAGACCCAGTACTTC
TRBJ2-7 | TRBV20-1 | few | NA | CSVRDTREYYEQYF | TGTAGTGTTAGAGATACACGGGAGTACTACGAGCAGTACTTC
TRBJ2-3 | TRBV20-1 | NA | TRBD2 | CSARPLAGPDTQYF | TGCAGTGCTCGTCCGCTAGCGGGACCAGATACGCAGTATTTT
TRBJ1-1 | TRBV6-5 | NA | TRBD1 | CTSRLTGMGAFF | TGTACCAGCAGGTTGACAGGGATGGGGGCTTTCTTT
TRBJ2-7 | TRBV28 | NA | NA | CASSQQGYGQYF | TGTGCCAGCAGTCAACAGGGTTACGGGCAGTACTTC
TRBJ2-7 | TRBV10-3 | NA | TRBD1 | CASSGTGAYEQYF | TGTGCCAGCTCCGGGACAGGAGCCTACGAGCAGTACTTC
TRBJ1-1 | TRBV6-1 | NA | NA | CASSEWTENTEAFF | TGTGCCAGCAGTGAATGGACAGAAAACACTGAAGCTTTCTTT
TRBJ2-4 | TRBV6-1 | once | TRBD2 | CASSEGTGGMNIQYF | TGTGCCAGCAGTGAAGGTACGGGAGGGATGAACATTCAGTACTTC
TRBJ2-7 | TRBV10-1 | NA | TRBD2 | CASSASGRYVERYF | TGCGCCAGCAGTGCTAGCGGGAGGTATGTCGAGCGGTACTTC
TRBJ2-7 | TRBV6-2/TRBV6-3 | NA | NA | CAGSLFDRVYEQNF | TGTGCCGGCAGTTTATTTGACCGGGTATACGAGCAGAACTTC
TRBJ2-2 | TRBV20-1 | few | NA | CSARRTAAGELFF | TGCAGTGCTAGACGGACGGCCGCTGGGGAGCTGTTTTTT
TRBJ1-5 | TRBV6-2/TRBV6-3 | NA | NA | CASSSSAKQANQPQHF | TGTGCCAGCAGTTCCTCGGCGAAACAGGCGAATCAGCCCCAGCATTTT
TRBJ2-6 | TRBV6-1 | medium-sized | TRBD1 | CASSVPTSTGTGSYSGANVLTF | TGTGCCAGCAGTGTCCCCACAAGTACCGGGACAGGGAGTTACTCTGGGGCCAACGTCCTGACTTTC
TRBJ2-7 | TRBV5-1 | many | NA | CAKVPRTESYEQYF | TGCGCCAAAGTCCCTCGTACGGAATCCTACGAGCAGTACTTC
TRBJ2-1 | TRBV11-3 | NA | NA | CASSLGGGRVNEQFF | TGTGCCAGCAGCTTAGGTGGTGGACGGGTCAATGAGCAGTTCTTC
TRBJ2-3 | TRBV20-1 | few | NA | CSARDLSTQYF | TGCAGTGCTAGAGATTTGAGTACGCAGTATTTT
TRBJ2-3 | TRBV20-1 | NA | TRBD2 | CGATVAGERDTQYF | TGCGGTGCCACGGTAGCGGGAGAACGGGATACGCAGTATTTT
TRBJ2-3 | TRBV18 | NA | NA | CASSPESTRGDTQYF | TGTGCCAGCTCACCCGAAAGTACTAGGGGAGATACGCAGTATTTT
TRBJ2-2 | TRBV6-5 | NA | TRBD2 | CASSWELAVNTGELFF | TGTGCCAGCAGTTGGGAACTAGCGGTGAACACCGGGGAGCTGTTTTTT
TRBJ2-7 | TRBV20-1 | NA | NA | CSASLGLAIDEQYF | TGCAGTGCTAGCCTAGGACTCGCGATCGACGAGCAGTACTTC
TRBJ2-5 | TRBV11-2 | NA | NA | CASSLEGKTQYF | TGTGCCAGCAGCTTAGAGGGAAAGACCCAGTACTTC
TRBJ1-2 | TRBV20-1 | NA | TRBD1 | CNARRDSVSYGYTF | TGCAATGCTAGGAGGGACAGTGTTAGCTATGGCTACACCTTC
TRBJ2-2 | TRBV11-3 | NA | NA | CASSLETGVPGELFF | TGTGCCAGCAGCTTGGAAACGGGAGTACCCGGGGAGCTGTTTTTT
TRBJ2-1 | TRBV11-2 | large | NA | CASSFSRTGSNEQFF | TGTGCCAGCAGCTTTAGTCGTACAGGATCCAATGAGCAGTTCTTC
TRBJ1-1 | TRBV12-3/TRBV12-4 | NA | NA | CASSVLGVDAEAFF | TGTGCCAGCAGTGTTTTGGGGGTCGACGCTGAAGCTTTCTTT
TRBJ2-3 | TRBV12-3/TRBV12-4 | NA | TRBD1 | CISSPGRGLTDTQYF | TGTATCAGCAGTCCGGGAAGGGGGCTCACAGATACGCAGTATTTT
TRBJ2-3 | TRBV20-1 | NA | TRBD2 | CSANLAGVDTQYF | TGCAGTGCTAATCTAGCGGGAGTTGATACGCAGTATTTT
TRBJ1-1 | TRBV11-2 | NA | NA | CASSLVGIGTEAFF | TGTGCCAGCAGCTTAGTAGGGATCGGAACTGAAGCTTTCTTT
TRBJ2-5 | TRBV5-1 | NA | NA | CASSLVGRHAVTLYF | TGCGCCAGCAGCTTGGTGGGACGACATGCCGTGACCCTGTACTTC
TRBJ2-7 | TRBV4-3 | NA | TRBD2 | CASSLGTSGSYEQYF | TGCGCCAGCAGCCTCGGGACTAGCGGGAGTTACGAGCAGTACTTC
TRBJ2-3 | TRBV11-2 | NA | TRBD2 | CASSLLAGEDAQCF | TGTGCCAGCAGCTTACTAGCGGGGGAAGATGCGCAATGTTTT
TRBJ1-2 | TRBV20-1 | NA | NA | CSASSGNYGYTF | TGCAGTGCTTCCTCGGGGAACTATGGCTACACCTTC
TRBJ2-1 | TRBV30 | NA | NA | CAWSKWYEQFF | TGTGCCTGGAGTAAGTGGTATGAGCAGTTCTTC
TRBJ2-7 | TRBV29-1 | NA | NA | CSVGFRTTSQEQYF | TGCAGCGTTGGTTTCCGGACGACCTCTCAGGAGCAGTACTTC
TRBJ2-5 | TRBV6-1 | NA | TRBD2 | CVSSPITGLAVSQYF | TGTGTCAGCAGTCCTATAACGGGACTAGCGGTGTCCCAGTACTTC
TRBJ2-5 | TRBV3-1 | NA | NA | CASSQDPAEQETQYF | TGTGCCAGCAGCCAAGATCCGGCGGAACAAGAGACCCAGTACTTC
TRBJ2-4 | TRBV20-1 | once | NA | CSAFSPLGDIKYF | TGCAGTGCTTTCTCCCCCTTGGGGGACATTAAGTACTTC
TRBJ1-4 | TRBV5-1 | NA | NA | CARSLGANRVNEKLFF | TGCGCCCGCAGCCTGGGGGCAAACAGGGTTAATGAAAAACTGTTTTTT
TRBJ2-2 | TRBV29-1 | NA | NA | CSVGGGMDTWELFF | TGCAGCGTTGGTGGGGGGATGGACACCTGGGAGCTGTTTTTT
TRBJ2-7 | TRBV19 | few | NA | CASSLRAAYEQYF | TGTGCCAGTAGTTTAAGGGCGGCCTACGAGCAGTACTTC
TRBJ2-2 | TRBV6-1 | NA | TRBD1 | CARSVDGQGRNGELFF | TGTGCCAGATCGGTAGATGGACAGGGTAGGAACGGGGAGCTGTTTTTT
TRBJ2-3 | TRBV10-2 | few | NA | CASRAQAATQYF | TGCGCCAGCAGAGCACAAGCGGCTACACAGTATTTT
TRBJ2-4 | TRBV12-3/TRBV12-4 | few | NA | CASSDLAKNIQYF | TGTGCCAGCAGTGACTTAGCCAAAAACATTCAGTACTTC
TRBJ1-1 | TRBV7-8 | medium-sized | TRBD1 | CASSLAWGGQREAFF | TGTGCCAGCAGCTTAGCTTGGGGGGGACAGCGTGAAGCTTTCTTT
TRBJ2-1 | TRBV20-1 | once | NA | CNARDEAGPYGQFF | TGCAATGCTAGAGATGAGGCGGGGCCGTATGGGCAGTTCTTC
TRBJ1-1 | TRBV11-3 | many | NA | CASGFSSLSEAFF | TGTGCCTCGGGGTTTAGCTCCTTATCTGAAGCTTTCTTT
TRBJ2-2 | TRBV25-1 | NA | NA | CVSSAQEGRLGTRELFF | TGTGTCAGCAGTGCCCAAGAAGGGCGCCTTGGCACCCGGGAGCTGTTTTTT
TRBJ1-6 | TRBV29-1 | large | TRBD1 | CSVARDRESPLHF | TGCAGCGTTGCCAGGGACAGAGAATCACCCCTCCACTTT
TRBJ2-5 | TRBV12-3/TRBV12-4 | NA | NA | CASSPRMETQCF | TGTGCCAGCAGTCCCAGGATGGAGACCCAGTGCTTC